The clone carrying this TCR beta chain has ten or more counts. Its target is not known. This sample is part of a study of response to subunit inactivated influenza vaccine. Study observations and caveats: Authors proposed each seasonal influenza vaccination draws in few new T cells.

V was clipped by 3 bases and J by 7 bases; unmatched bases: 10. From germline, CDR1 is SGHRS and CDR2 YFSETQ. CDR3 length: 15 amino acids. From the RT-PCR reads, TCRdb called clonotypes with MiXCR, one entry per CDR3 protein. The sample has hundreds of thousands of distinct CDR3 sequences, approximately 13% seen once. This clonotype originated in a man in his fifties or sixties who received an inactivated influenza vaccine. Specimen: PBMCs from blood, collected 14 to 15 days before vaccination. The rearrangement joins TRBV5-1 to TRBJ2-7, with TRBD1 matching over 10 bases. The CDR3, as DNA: TGCGCCAGCAGCTCAAGGGGACAGGGGCAAAGGGAGCAGTACTTC. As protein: CASSSRGQGQREQYF.